This is a list of T cell receptor beta chains from one sample in a study of cytomegalovirus exposure and HLA in healthy donors. Profiling relied on immunoSEQ multiplex PCR, and the TCRdb table lists in-frame clones only, not all of them. The sample has roughly 150,000 clones, over 55% seen once. Sequenced material: PBMCs. These receptor sequences come from a man between 35 and 55 years old in good health and CMV-seronegative. Each CDR3 is given without its conserved first and last residue.

j_call v_call cdr3_aa
TRBJ1-3 TRBV29-1 SVEQGAGNTIY
TRBJ2-2 TRBV7-8 ASKKDRANTGELF
TRBJ2-7 TRBV28 ASSFAGLNEQY
TRBJ2-7 TRBV5-1 ASSLGGQGYYEQY
TRBJ1-6 TRBV5-5 ASSLETGEIGSPLH
TRBJ2-1 TRBV6-6 ASEGRGSYNEQF
TRBJ1-5 TRBV19 ASSVVSRGQPQN
TRBJ2-7 TRBV29-1 SVEDQEREGYEQY
TRBJ1-5 TRBV18 ASSGSGTGGGQPQH
TRBJ2-1 TRBV9 ASSARDSSYNEQF
TRBJ1-5 TRBV12-1 ASSRSRGQKAAGVNQPQH
TRBJ2-1 TRBV29-1 SAERGIAAYNEQF
TRBJ1-5 TRBV2 ASSEGSNQPQH
TRBJ1-1 TRBV5-1 ASRYSENTEAF
TRBJ1-1 TRBV30 AWSPGAGATEAF
TRBJ2-1 TRBV6-1 ASRRTGTLHNEQF
TRBJ1-5 TRBV5-1 ASSPGTGGDQPQH
TRBJ1-3 TRBV27 ASSLSTGFGNTIY
TRBJ1-5 TRBV4-1 ASSQGTVNQPQH
TRBJ2-3 TRBV5-4 ASSDREPTDTQY
TRBJ2-7 TRBV7-6 ASSLDGSSYEQY
TRBJ1-2 TRBV28 ASWGLTIPGDGYT
TRBJ2-7 TRBV5-6 ASSAGLADYSSYEQY
TRBJ2-5 TRBV7-9 ASSLLNTGWETQY
TRBJ2-7 TRBV4-2 ASSQELRGIWEQY
TRBJ2-1 TRBV7-9 ASSLTRQGRGEQF
TRBJ2-7 TRBV7-9 ASSSRQIYEQY
TRBJ1-5 TRBV6-5 ASSQDRDSNQPQH
TRBJ1-2 TRBV6-1 ASSAGVGQSNYGYT
TRBJ1-5 TRBV6-1 ASRPGGAPNQPQH
TRBJ1-6 TRBV10-3 AISQTTGISPLH
TRBJ2-2 TRBV15 ATSRGTVTGELF
TRBJ1-4 TRBV15 ATSRGRRGSGNEKLF
TRBJ1-4 TRBV4-3 ASSQDPGQPNEKLF
TRBJ2-7 TRBV9 ASSVLGSSYEQY
TRBJ2-7 TRBV6-1 ASSEEWGLGEQY
TRBJ2-7 TRBV28 ATSQTGFYEQY